This is a list of T cell receptor beta chains from one sample in a study of shared clonotypes between healthy human individuals. This table comes from immunoSEQ multiplex PCR, and its TCRdb copy is limited to in-frame clones, with some not included. The sample has about half a million clones, 70% to 80% seen once. The sample consisted of PBMCs. The receptor set was obtained from a woman aged 40 to 49 in good health. Some clones in this sample may be carry-over from other donors' samples. Both conserved end residues are part of each CDR3. The order of the fields is V gene, CDR3 length, clone size, D gene, J gene, CDR3 DNA, CDR3 protein. The D gene is left open where the match is weak. Size tells how often a clone was seen (once, few, many) or the class of an expanded clone, and some rows leave it out.

V: TRBV6-1; length: 14; size: -; D: TRBD2; J: TRBJ2-2; DNA: TGTGCCAGCAAGGGACTAGCGGGAGCCGGGGAGCTGTTTTTT; CDR3: CASKGLAGAGELFF
V: TRBV5-1; length: 18; size: -; D: TRBD2; J: TRBJ2-1; DNA: TGCGCCAGCAGCTTGGTGGCCTCCGGGACTAGCGGGAGCCATGAGCAGTTCTTC; CDR3: CASSLVASGTSGSHEQFF
V: TRBV29-1; length: 14; size: once; D: TRBD2; J: TRBJ2-3; DNA: TGCAGCGTTGAAACTAGCGGGAGATTTGATACGCAGTATTTT; CDR3: CSVETSGRFDTQYF
V: TRBV4-1; length: 17; size: -; D: -; J: TRBJ1-4; DNA: TGCGCCAGCAGCCAATTCATTGGGTTTGCAACTAATGAAAAACTGTTTTTT; CDR3: CASSQFIGFATNEKLFF
V: TRBV29-1; length: 13; size: -; D: -; J: TRBJ2-7; DNA: TGCAGCGTTGAAGGGAGCGCTTCCTACGAGCAGTACTTC; CDR3: CSVEGSASYEQYF
V: TRBV6-1; length: 13; size: -; D: TRBD1; J: TRBJ2-5; DNA: TGTGCCAGCAAGACAGGGTCCTTAAAGACCCAGTACTTC; CDR3: CASKTGSLKTQYF
V: TRBV30; length: 11; size: many; D: -; J: TRBJ2-3; DNA: TGTGCCTGTTCCCTAAGCCACACGCAGTATTTT; CDR3: CACSLSHTQYF
V: TRBV7-2; length: 18; size: -; D: TRBD2; J: TRBJ2-1; DNA: TGTGCCAGCAGCTTAGCCACCCCGGGACTAGCGGGAAAGAATGAGCAGTTCTTC; CDR3: CASSLATPGLAGKNEQFF
V: TRBV6-6; length: 15; size: -; D: TRBD2; J: TRBJ2-7; DNA: TGTGCCAGCAGGACCGGGACTAGCGGATCCTACGAGCAGTACTTC; CDR3: CASRTGTSGSYEQYF
V: TRBV18; length: 14; size: -; D: TRBD1; J: TRBJ2-7; DNA: TGTGCCAGCTCACCAGCGACAGGGTCCTACGAGCAGTACTTC; CDR3: CASSPATGSYEQYF
V: TRBV5-1; length: 14; size: many; D: -; J: TRBJ1-1; DNA: TGCGCCAGCAGCCTTCGGGGAACATACACTGAAGCTTTCTTT; CDR3: CASSLRGTYTEAFF
V: TRBV5-1; length: 16; size: -; D: -; J: TRBJ1-1; DNA: TGCGCCAGCAGCTTGGTGTCCGGGGTAAGTGGGACTGAAGCTTTCTTT; CDR3: CASSLVSGVSGTEAFF
V: TRBV6-1; length: 15; size: -; D: -; J: TRBJ1-2; DNA: TGTGCCTCAAAAAGGGGGGGGCCCCGAGGCTATGGCTACACCTTC; CDR3: CASKRGGPRGYGYTF
V: TRBV5-1; length: 16; size: -; D: TRBD2; J: TRBJ2-2; DNA: TGCGCCAGCAGCTTGAGTCTAGCGGCAAACACCGGGGAGCTGTTTTTT; CDR3: CASSLSLAANTGELFF
V: TRBV20-1; length: 11; size: -; D: -; J: TRBJ1-1; DNA: TGCAGTTTGGTGGGTAACACTGAAGCTTTCTTT; CDR3: CSLVGNTEAFF
V: TRBV6-6; length: 16; size: once; D: TRBD2; J: TRBJ2-2; DNA: TGTGCCAGCAGAAGACTAGCGGGGTTGAACACCGGGGAGCTGTTTTTT; CDR3: CASRRLAGLNTGELFF
V: TRBV5-6; length: 16; size: -; D: -; J: TRBJ2-6; DNA: TGTGCCAGCAGCTTGGGATTGAGCTCTGGGGCCAACGTCCTGACTTTC; CDR3: CASSLGLSSGANVLTF
V: TRBV30; length: 12; size: -; D: -; J: TRBJ2-1; DNA: TGTGCCTGGACCCCCGGGGGCAATGAGCAGTTCTTC; CDR3: CAWTPGGNEQFF
V: TRBV5-1; length: 15; size: -; D: TRBD1; J: TRBJ1-2; DNA: TGCGCCAGCAGCTTACCGGGACAGGGGTTGAATGGCTACACCTTC; CDR3: CASSLPGQGLNGYTF
V: TRBV19; length: 15; size: -; D: TRBD1; J: TRBJ1-2; DNA: TGTGCCAGTAGTCGGCCGGGACAGCGAAACTATGGCTACACCTTC; CDR3: CASSRPGQRNYGYTF
V: TRBV7-2; length: 16; size: once; D: -; J: TRBJ1-5; DNA: TGTGCCAGCACCTCTTCCAGGGTCACTAGCAATCAGCCCCAGCATTTT; CDR3: CASTSSRVTSNQPQHF
V: TRBV10-1; length: 12; size: -; D: TRBD2; J: TRBJ2-7; DNA: TGCGCCAGCAGCGCTAGCGGGTACGAGCAGTACTTC; CDR3: CASSASGYEQYF
V: TRBV7-9; length: 11; size: -; D: -; J: TRBJ1-2; DNA: TGTGCCAGCAGCTGGACTTATGGCTACACCTTC; CDR3: CASSWTYGYTF
V: TRBV7-2; length: 15; size: many; D: TRBD1; J: TRBJ2-1; DNA: TGTGCCAGCAGCCCACGCCGGGACAGGGGGCATGAGCAGTTCTTC; CDR3: CASSPRRDRGHEQFF
V: TRBV5-1; length: 15; size: -; D: -; J: TRBJ1-3; DNA: TGCGCCAGCAGCTTGTTGGGAAACTCTGGAAACACCATATATTTT; CDR3: CASSLLGNSGNTIYF
V: TRBV5-1; length: 18; size: -; D: TRBD2; J: TRBJ2-1; DNA: TGCGCCAGCAGCTTGGTTGTTAGCGGGAGTCCCGCCTACAATGAGCAGTTCTTC; CDR3: CASSLVVSGSPAYNEQFF
V: TRBV14; length: 13; size: -; D: TRBD1; J: TRBJ1-1; DNA: TGTGCCAGCAGTCACGGGACAGGTGCTGAAGCTTTCTTT; CDR3: CASSHGTGAEAFF
V: TRBV4-1; length: 14; size: -; D: -; J: TRBJ2-6; DNA: TGCGCCAGCGCCAGCTTCTCTGGGGCCAACGTCCTGACTTTC; CDR3: CASASFSGANVLTF
V: TRBV2; length: 11; size: few; D: -; J: TRBJ2-2; DNA: TGTGCCAGCAGGGGCACCGGGGAGCTGTTTTTT; CDR3: CASRGTGELFF
V: TRBV2; length: 14; size: -; D: TRBD2; J: TRBJ2-3; DNA: TGTGCCAGCAGCAGACTAGCGAGCACAGATACGCAGTATTTT; CDR3: CASSRLASTDTQYF
V: TRBV14; length: 14; size: -; D: TRBD1; J: TRBJ1-2; DNA: TGTGCCAGCAGCGACCTGGACAGGGGGATAGGCTACACCTTC; CDR3: CASSDLDRGIGYTF
V: TRBV9; length: 14; size: -; D: -; J: TRBJ2-2; DNA: TGTGCCAGCAGCGCTAGCTGGGACACCGGGGAGCTGTTTTTT; CDR3: CASSASWDTGELFF
V: TRBV19; length: 17; size: many; D: TRBD2; J: TRBJ2-6; DNA: TGTGCCAGTAGTATGGTAGCGGGGGGCTCTGGGGCCAACGTCCTGACTTTC; CDR3: CASSMVAGGSGANVLTF
V: TRBV4-1; length: 17; size: -; D: -; J: TRBJ2-5; DNA: TGCGCCAGCAGCCAAGCTCGCGGCCGACCAACGCAAGAGACCCAGTACTTC; CDR3: CASSQARGRPTQETQYF
V: TRBV6-1; length: 14; size: -; D: TRBD1; J: TRBJ1-5; DNA: TGTGCCAGCAGGGGGACAGGGGGCAATCAGCCCCAGCATTTT; CDR3: CASRGTGGNQPQHF
V: TRBV11-2; length: 14; size: -; D: -; J: TRBJ2-3; DNA: TGTGCCAGCAGCTTAGGCACAGGGACAGATACGCAGTATTTT; CDR3: CASSLGTGTDTQYF
V: TRBV29-1; length: 15; size: -; D: TRBD1; J: TRBJ2-3; DNA: TGCAGCGTGGCAAGACAGGGGCTCCCCACAGATACGCAGTATTTT; CDR3: CSVARQGLPTDTQYF
V: TRBV6-6; length: 14; size: -; D: -; J: TRBJ2-3; DNA: TGTGCCAGCAGTTACTCGTCAGAGGCGGATACGCAGTATTTT; CDR3: CASSYSSEADTQYF
V: TRBV7-9; length: 16; size: -; D: -; J: TRBJ2-1; DNA: TGTGCCAGCAGCTTCTGGGACACCGAAAACTACAATGAGCAGTTCTTC; CDR3: CASSFWDTENYNEQFF
V: TRBV6-5; length: 15; size: -; D: -; J: TRBJ1-1; DNA: TGTGCCAGCAGTTCCCGAGGAATCCGAGCGACTGAAGCTTTCTTT; CDR3: CASSSRGIRATEAFF
V: TRBV9; length: 13; size: -; D: -; J: TRBJ2-7; DNA: TGTGCCAGCAGCGAAGCCCTTGGGTACGAGCAGTACTTC; CDR3: CASSEALGYEQYF
V: TRBV5-1; length: 14; size: -; D: -; J: TRBJ2-7; DNA: TGCGCCAGCAGCCCGCAACAGGGTTCCTACGAGCAGTACTTC; CDR3: CASSPQQGSYEQYF
V: TRBV18; length: 14; size: -; D: -; J: TRBJ2-1; DNA: TGTGCCAGCTCACCAGAGCTAGCTAGAGGTGAGCAGTTCTTC; CDR3: CASSPELARGEQFF